This T cell receptor beta chain is from a study of CD8+ T cells in alopecia areata. Whole-study context: Treated patients were dosed with oral tofacitinib, taking 5 to 10 mg twice daily.

Findings and limits, study-wide: Many expanded lesional clones persisted in scalp and blood during tofacitinib. Resident alphabeta T-cell populations of normal skin are likewise subject to sequencing in scalp samples.

The germline V and J ends were trimmed by 3 bases and 2 bases, with 13 bases remaining between them. This CDR3 contains 15 residues. Looked up from germline, CDR1 is SGHRS and CDR2 is YFSETQ. Treatment indicated: oral pan-JAK inhibitor, 5-10 mg twice daily. Sampling of alopecia areata patients yielded lesional scalp punch biopsies as well as peripheral blood. cDNA reverse transcribed from extracted RNA served as the sequencing template. Some clones are missing from TCRdb's copy, which holds only in-frame ones; the method was immunoSEQ multiplex PCR. The table has 110,000 or so clones, approximately 55% seen once. On this clone itself: Its matching antigen is unknown.

The source material was CD4+ T cells sorted from blood, sampled at week 24, from a patient treated with tofacitinib. The V gene is TRBV5-1, the J gene TRBJ2-3; D is unresolved. This sequence originates from a human donor with alopecia areata. The CDR3: CASSSGSYHTDTQYF. In nucleotides, the CDR3 is TGCGCCAGCAGCTCGGGTTCCTACCACACAGATACGCAGTATTTT.